Below, one T cell receptor beta chain is given with its context. This clone was seen just once. Its antigen is currently not known. No base quality values were provided; no much bigger clone lies one nucleotide off. TCRbeta CDR3 regions were amplified from genomic DNA using the immunoSEQ Assay, a bias-controlled multiplex PCR. Per the authors' processing: The number of nucleated cells in each sample was estimated from the amplification of reference gene primers within the assay. To quantify the absolute abundance of each unique TCRbeta CDR3 rearrangement, sequence reads were collapsed and filtered. For each sample, productive Simpson clonality was calculated by taking the square root of Simpson's diversity index across productive rearrangements. Imported from immuneACCESS, the table was reduced by TCRdb to in-frame sequences with V and J called. These copies leave out some clones; in studies compared against another copy, an unresolved V gene accounts for under half, and the cause of the remainder is not known. The V and J calls and clone size are taken from that table; D and trimming were inferred from the DNA. The sample table records around 340,000 clones; 80% to 90% of these occur just once. The ten top clones hold around 4% of the sample.

Participants in the prospective study were enrolled through a virtual design, were aged roughly 18 to 95 years, and lived in approximately 24 United States geographic areas. In the prospective study, cohorts were assigned on the basis of participant-reported clinical history obtained from a screening survey and a study questionnaire. In the prospective study, whole blood, serum and a nasopharyngeal or oropharyngeal swab were collected from each participant by mobile phlebotomists. Participants in the prospective study had the option to provide additional blood draws and questionnaires over a roughly 2-month period. Before DNA extraction, blood samples from the prospective study were shipped at room temperature or frozen. The sample originates from a study of blood T cell repertoires in COVID-19 (dated by TCRdb to 2020 to 2021). In the study overall: Collaborator samples came from the United States, Italy and Spain and covered acute and convalescent phases of COVID-19. The prospective study material was composed of cDNA or gDNA derived from T cells, B-cell-depleted T cells, or PBMCs. The dataset comprised deeply sampled blood TCRbeta repertoires from subjects exposed to, actively infected with, or recovered from COVID-19. The repertoires were released in a freely available public database meant as a resource for research on the immune response to SARS-CoV-2. The samples were drawn from the first 160 participants of the ongoing ImmuneRACE study and from 950 to 1,500 subjects provided by 6 global collaborators. Sample metadata almost always included a de-identified subject ID, COVID-19 status, age in years and sex. Where available, HLA class I and class II types were taken from metadata supplied by the sample provider and were not determined by assay-based typing. Points the paper makes about the study in general: How much clinical and demographic metadata was included differed by source and by participant, and the metadata was provided uncurated.

Sequences SGHRS (CDR1) and YFSETQ (CDR2) are obtained from the germline V gene. The CDR3 goes from the cysteine to the phenylalanine over 15 residues. Here the CDR3 DNA is all that survives: 45 bases in frame from base 1. V is pruned by 4 bases and J by 1 base, leaving 5 bases of the junction without a gene match. The chain was built from TRBV5-1 and TRBJ1-2; the junction holds 9 bases that match TRBD1. The specimen sequenced was PBMCs or T cells enriched from blood (not recorded which). This clonotype was sampled from a woman between 40 and 55 years old with acute COVID-19. The CDR3: CASSTGTGSNYGYTF. The nucleotide sequence reads TGCGCCAGCAGCACTGGGACAGGGAGTAACTATGGCTACACCTTC.